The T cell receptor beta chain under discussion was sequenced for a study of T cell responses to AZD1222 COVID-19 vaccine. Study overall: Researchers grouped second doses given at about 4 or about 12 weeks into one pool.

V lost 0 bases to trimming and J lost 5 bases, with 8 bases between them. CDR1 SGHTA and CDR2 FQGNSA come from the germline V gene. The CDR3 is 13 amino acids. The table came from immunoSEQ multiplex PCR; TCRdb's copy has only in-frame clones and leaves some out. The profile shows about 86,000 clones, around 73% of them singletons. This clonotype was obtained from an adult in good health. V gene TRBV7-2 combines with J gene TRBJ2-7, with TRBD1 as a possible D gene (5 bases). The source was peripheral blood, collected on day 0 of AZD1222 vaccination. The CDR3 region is CASSLARADEQYF. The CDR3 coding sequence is TGTGCCAGCAGCTTAGCCAGGGCAGACGAGCAGTACTTC.